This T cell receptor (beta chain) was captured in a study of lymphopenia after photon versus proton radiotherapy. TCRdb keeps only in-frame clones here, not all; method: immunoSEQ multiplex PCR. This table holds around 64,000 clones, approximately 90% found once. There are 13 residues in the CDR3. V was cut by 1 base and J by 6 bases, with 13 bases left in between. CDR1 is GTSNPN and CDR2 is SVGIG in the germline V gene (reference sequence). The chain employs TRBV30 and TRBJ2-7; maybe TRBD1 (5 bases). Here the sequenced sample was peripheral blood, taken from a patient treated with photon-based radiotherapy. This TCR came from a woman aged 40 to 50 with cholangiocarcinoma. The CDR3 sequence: CAWSGTLSGEQYF. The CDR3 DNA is TGTGCCTGGAGTGGGACACTCTCGGGCGAGCAGTACTTC.